The 11 T cell receptor beta chains in this list originate from one sample, sequenced in a study of T cell responses to AZD1222 COVID-19 vaccine. Sequencing was performed with immunoSEQ multiplex PCR; in TCRdb, only in-frame clones are kept and a portion is missing. The profile shows 130,000 or so clones, 70% to 90% of them singletons. This specimen consisted of peripheral blood, obtained on day 0 of AZD1222 vaccination. Source of these receptors: an adult in good health.

CDR3 coding DNA: TGCGCCAGCAGTCAATCGGATCAATCCGGAAACACCATATATTTT. The encoded protein is CASSQSDQSGNTIYF. The genes are TRBV23-1 and TRBJ1-3; no clear D gene. TRBV23-1 is an ORF, with its function uncertain. Trimming left V 0 bases short and J 4 bases short, with 10 bases between. The CDR3 covers 15 residues.

The CDR3 here is CATSAGKSEQYF. The CDR3 bases are TGTGCCACCAGCGCAGGGAAAAGCGAGCAGTACTTC. The V gene is TRBV15, the J gene TRBJ2-7; a possible D gene is TRBD1 (5 bases). This CDR3 contains 12 residues. Germline V gives CDR1 LNHNV, CDR2 YYDKDF (reference sequence). Trimming shortened V by 5 bases and J by 6 bases, and 11 bases separated the two germline ends. Full variable domain (remainder filled in from reference TRBV15 and TRBJ2-7): DAMVIQNPRYQVTQFGKPVTLSCSQTLNHNVMYWYQQKSSQAPKLLFHYYDKDFNNEADTPDNFQSRRPNTSFCFLDIRSPGLGDTAMYLCATSAGKSEQYFGPGTRLTVT.

The chain joins TRBV9 to TRBJ1-5; D possibly corresponds to TRBD1 (5 bases). The CDR3 has 14 amino acids. Germline loops: CDR1 SGDLS, CDR2 YYNGEE. V was pared by 4 bases and J by 6 bases, with 14 bases between. CDR3 in amino acids: CASSSGEGLQPQHF. In DNA, the CDR3 is TGTGCCAGCAGCTCCGGCGAGGGGCTTCAGCCCCAGCATTTT.

This chain uses TRBV11-3 with TRBJ2-5, with D perhaps TRBD1 (6 bases). The germline V and J ends were trimmed by 3 bases and 2 bases, with 13 bases remaining between them. Germline assignment: CDR1 SGHNT and CDR2 YENEEA. CDR3 length equals 15 residues. The CDR3 spells CASSLGSGQQETQYF. The DNA of the CDR3 is TGTGCCAGCAGCTTGGGTTCGGGACAACAAGAGACCCAGTACTTC. The whole variable domain, filled in from reference TRBV11-3 and TRBJ2-5, reads EAGVVQSPRYKIIEKKQPVAFWCNPISGHNTLYWYLQNLGQGPELLIRYENEEAVDDSQLPKDRFSAERLKGVDSTLKIQPAELGDSAVYLCASSLGSGQQETQYFGPGTRLLVL.

V gene TRBV5-8 combines with J gene TRBJ2-2, with D perhaps matching TRBD1 (5 bases). Germline V gives CDR1 SGHTS, CDR2 YDEGEE. Trimming cost V 2 bases and J 5 bases, with 13 bases left between them. The CDR3 has 15 amino acids. The CDR3 here is CASSFDSPSTGELFF. CDR3 coding DNA: TGTGCCAGCAGCTTCGACAGTCCGAGTACCGGGGAGCTGTTTTTT.

The chain carries TRBV5-4 and TRBJ2-2; D is perhaps TRBD1 (5 bases). Germline V gives CDR1 SGHNT, CDR2 YYREEE (reference sequence). The V gene lost 2 bases and the J gene lost 2 bases, with 7 bases spanning the gap. This CDR3 spans 14 amino acids. CDR3 region: CASSFDRNTGELFF. The CDR3 DNA sequence: TGTGCCAGCAGCTTCGACAGAAACACCGGGGAGCTGTTTTTT. The full variable domain, completed using reference TRBV5-4 and TRBJ2-2, is ETGVTQSPTHLIKTRGQQVTLRCSSQSGHNTVSWYQQALGQGPQFIFQYYREEENGRGNFPPRFSGLQFPNYSSELNVNALELDDSALYLCASSFDRNTGELFFGEGSRLTVL.

The chain is built from TRBV5-4 and TRBJ1-1; a weak D match, TRBD1 (5 bases). Deletions cut 0 bases from V and 11 bases from J, with 11 bases between. CDR3 length equals 12 residues. Germline V CDR1 and CDR2: SGHNT, YYREEE (reference sequence). This CDR3 is CASSLVVGEAFF. CDR3 bases: TGTGCCAGCAGCTTGGTCGTGGGGGAGGCTTTCTTT.

The V and J genes are TRBV2 and TRBJ2-3; 8 bases line up with TRBD1. J lost 2 bases, V lost 7 bases, and 8 bases had no gene match. Germline CDR1 SNHLY, CDR2 FYNNEI. CDR3 length: 15 amino acids. DNA of the CDR3: TGTGCCAGCACATGGACAGGGATGGTCACAGATACGCAGTATTTT. Its translation: CASTWTGMVTDTQYF.

The chain recombines TRBV7-2 with TRBJ2-2, with D perhaps TRBD1 or TRBD2 (5 bases each). Per the germline V gene, CDR1 is SGHTA and CDR2 is FQGNSA. There are 15 residues in the CDR3. V shed 4 bases and J shed 8 bases, with 17 bases lying between them. The CDR3 DNA reads TGTGCCAGCAGCTCCCTGCTTTGGGGCGGGGGGGAGCTGTTTTTT. It codes for CASSSLLWGGGELFF.

This clone was counted once. The chain combines TRBV6-5 with TRBJ2-4; tentative D call: TRBD1 (5 bases). CDR1 and CDR2 (germline): MNHEY, SVGAGI. This CDR3 has 13 amino acids. V was clipped by 10 bases and J by 0 bases, with 10 bases between them. This CDR3 is CATTGGAKNIQYF. The CDR3 DNA sequence: TGTGCCACCACAGGTGGAGCCAAAAACATTCAGTACTTC.

The chain is built from TRBV12-3 or TRBV12-4 and TRBJ1-2; D possibly corresponds to TRBD1 (5 bases). There are 13 residues in the CDR3. Deletions cut 5 bases from V and 2 bases from J, with 9 bases between. In DNA, the CDR3 is TGTGCCAGCAGTCCGGGACCGAACTATGGCTACACCTTC. It translates to CASSPGPNYGYTF.